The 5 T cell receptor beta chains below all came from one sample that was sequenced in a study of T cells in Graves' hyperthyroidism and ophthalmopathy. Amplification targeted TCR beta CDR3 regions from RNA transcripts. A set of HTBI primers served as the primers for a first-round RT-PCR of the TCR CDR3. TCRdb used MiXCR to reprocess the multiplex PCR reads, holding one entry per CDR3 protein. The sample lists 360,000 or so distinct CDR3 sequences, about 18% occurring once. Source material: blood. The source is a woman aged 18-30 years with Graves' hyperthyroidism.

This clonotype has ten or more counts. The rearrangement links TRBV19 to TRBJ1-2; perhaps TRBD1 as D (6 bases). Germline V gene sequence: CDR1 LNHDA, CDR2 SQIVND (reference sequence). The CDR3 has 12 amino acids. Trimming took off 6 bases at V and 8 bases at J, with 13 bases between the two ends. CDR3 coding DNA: TGTGCCAGTAGCGGAGACAGGAACGGCTACACCTTC. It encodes CASSGDRNGYTF.

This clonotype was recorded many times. This CDR3 reads CSASFGLANTGELFF. CDR3 DNA sequence: TGCAGCGCTTCCTTCGGACTAGCGAACACCGGGGAGCTGTTTTTT. The chain joins TRBV29-1 to TRBJ2-2; 7 bases fit TRBD2. V was pared by 7 bases and J by 0 bases, with 8 bases of the junction left unmatched. The V gene's germline CDR1 is SQVTM and CDR2 ANQGSEA. This CDR3 comprises 15 residues.

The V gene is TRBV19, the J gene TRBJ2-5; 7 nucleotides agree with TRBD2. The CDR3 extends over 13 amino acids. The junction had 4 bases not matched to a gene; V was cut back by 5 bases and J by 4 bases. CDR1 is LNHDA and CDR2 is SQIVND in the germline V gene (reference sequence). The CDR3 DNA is TGTGCCAGTAGTTTCCCTAGCGGAGAGACCCAGTACTTC. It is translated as CASSFPSGETQYF.

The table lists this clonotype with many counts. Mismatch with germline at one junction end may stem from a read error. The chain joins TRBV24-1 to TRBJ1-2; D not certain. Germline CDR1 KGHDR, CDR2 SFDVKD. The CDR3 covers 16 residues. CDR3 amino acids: CATSDSKVFPNHGYTF. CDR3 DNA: TGTGCCACCAGTGATTCAAAAGTCTTCCCTAACCATGGCTACACCTTC.

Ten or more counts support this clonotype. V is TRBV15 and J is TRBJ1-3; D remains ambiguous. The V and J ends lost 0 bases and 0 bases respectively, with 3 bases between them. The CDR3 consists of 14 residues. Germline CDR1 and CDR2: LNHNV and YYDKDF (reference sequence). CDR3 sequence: CATSRDPSGNTIYF. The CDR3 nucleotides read TGTGCCACCAGCAGAGATCCCTCTGGAAACACCATATATTTT.